The clone carrying this TCR beta chain was found a few times. TCRdb reanalysed the 5' RACE reads using MiXCR and keeps one entry per CDR3 protein. The sample carries 20,000 to 25,000 distinct CDR3 sequences, less than 40% recorded once. The CDR3 contains 14 residues. Looked up from germline, CDR1 is LGHNA and CDR2 is YNFKEQ. Trimming removed 4 bases from V and 0 bases from J, with 10 bases in between. This receptor was obtained from a female donor with breast cancer. Sequenced sample: tumor-infiltrating naive CD4+ T cells sorted from the breast tumor. Subset of the sample: naive CD4+ T cells, CD4+CD45RA+CD25-. The V and J genes are TRBV4-2 and TRBJ2-7; tentative D call: TRBD2 (6 bases). CDR3 loop: CASSPGLTSYEQYF. For the CDR3, the DNA is TGTGCCAGCAGCCCGGGACTGACCTCCTACGAGCAGTACTTC.